This TCR beta chain came from a study of shared clonotypes between healthy human individuals (TCRdb year 2020). Describing the broader study: The cohort included a few men and a couple of women between 18 and 49 years of age. Different laboratories and diverse techniques were used to prepare libraries and sequence TCR repertoires, to increase sequencing depth and limit assay-specific biases. Blood TCR repertoires of about five healthy adults were deeply sequenced to estimate repertoire size and the extent of clonotype sharing between individuals. For each donor, three plates each were used for CD4 naive and CD4 memory, two plates were used for CD8 naive, and one plate was used for CD8 memory. Per donor, leukapheresis produced somewhere between about 0.9 and 9 billion PBMCs.

The full study reports these points: Sampling was restricted to blood, and TCR repertoires in tissue are likely to differ from TCR repertoires in blood. Even with the large sequencing depth, rarefaction of the sorted-subset datasets indicated that sequencing was incomplete. Naive subsets generally had larger estimated clonotype richness than memory subsets. About 5% of naive CD4, roughly 3.6% of naive CD8, approximately 2% of memory CD4, and less than 0.45% of memory CD8 clonotypes were shared across a few donors. Because the study included a small number of donors, the genetic and exposure-history diversity represented was limited. Based on pairwise subsampling, the degree of clonotype sharing among donors was expected to be affected by sequencing depth. Clonotypes shared by all four sorted-subset donors showed higher generation probabilities than non-shared clonotypes.

On this clone itself: The antigen it binds to is not known. No clone much larger than this one lies a single base away; base qualities are absent.

Using the deep immunoSEQ assay, TCR CDR3 regions were amplified from genomic DNA by multiplex PCR. For each cell subset, the extracted genomic DNA was distributed evenly across all wells of several immunoSEQ 96-well plates, and each plate served as one replicate. Each replicate PCR for sorted subsets received roughly 0.2 ug genomic DNA, equal to roughly 29,000 T cell genomes. Purified libraries were measured with a Qubit 3.0 fluorometer, size-checked on a Bioanalyzer 2100, and measured again with the KAPA Library Quantification kit. Every immunoSEQ 96-well plate was sequenced on a separate single-read 150-cycle Illumina NextSeq 550 flow cell. Processing in the source paper ran as follows. Because the immunoSEQ output included only junctional sequences and no quality scores, the filtering could not be the same as the filtering used for full-length reads. To assign V/J genes and CDR3, sequences were annotated using PyIR, a Python wrapper for IgBLAST v1.9, with IMGT germline references. Reads with weak V/J assignments (E-value above 1e-6), missing CDR3, stop codons, out-of-frame junctions, or ambiguous translated residues were removed. A V3J clonotype was defined by an identical inferred V gene, J gene, and CDR3 amino acid sequence. The percentage overlap between two repertoires was calculated by dividing the number of shared unique clonotypes by the size of the smaller repertoire. Richness of each repertoire was evaluated using RTK rarefaction, the Chao1 estimator, and Recon v2.1 estimates of unobserved clonotypes. Generation probabilities were computed with OLGA for all TCRbeta clonotypes obtained by the gDNA method from four donors. TCRdb obtained this table from immuneACCESS and retained in-frame rearrangements with V and J assigned. These tables miss some clones; where compared with another copy, unresolved V genes account for less than half of the shortfall, and the remainder is unexplained. D and trimming come from the DNA, and the V and J calls and clone size come from that table. The sample data list some 1 million clones, and 75% of these were observed just once. The ten top clones hold about 1.5% of the sample.

Donors were healthy HIV-negative adults with no recently reported acute infections or vaccinations. Every donor was a Caucasian adult living in Nashville, Tennessee, USA. CD4+ T cells were enriched by magnetic negative selection; naive cells were then positively selected on CD45RA, and the negative fraction formed the memory subset. After blood collection by leukapheresis, PBMCs were isolated using Ficoll-Histopaque density gradient centrifugation and then cryopreserved in the vapor phase of liquid nitrogen. Analytical flow cytometry was used to check the purity and quantity of every magnetically sorted T cell population. Each sorted fraction had its genomic DNA isolated and then quantified by UV absorbance on a Nanodrop 2000c. The germline V gene (reference sequence) supplies CDR1 LNHDA and CDR2 SQIVND. The germline ends are 17 bases apart after V is trimmed by 4 bases and J by 7 bases. The CDR3 runs 15 amino acids, cysteine and phenylalanine included. Kept here is only the CDR3 DNA, which spans 45 bases and is read in frame from base 1.

Recombination linked TRBV19 to TRBJ2-4; the D gene is not confidently resolved. Input material: memory CD4+ T cells sorted from blood. Explained via the paper, the cell subset or site label denotes: CD45RA-negative fraction. The receptor comes from a man between 18 and 29 years old in good health. The nucleotide sequence is TGTGCCAGTAGTAGTCCTTACAGTTCGGGCAACATTCAGTACTTC. Translated, this is CASSSPYSSGNIQYF.